The 20 T cell receptor beta chains reported below all come from one sample, sequenced in a study of shared clonotypes between healthy human individuals. The table came from immunoSEQ multiplex PCR; TCRdb's copy has only in-frame clones and leaves some out. The top ten clones hold 0.1% to 0.15% of a sample with some 2,100,000 clones, around 95% of them seen once. Sequenced sample: naive CD4+ T cells sorted from blood. The subset here: CD45RA+ positively selected. The source of these receptors is a man between 18 and 29 years old in good health.

This clone has just a few counts. The rearrangement joins TRBV5-4 to TRBJ2-7; TRBD2 agrees at 7 bases. The CDR3 totals 15 residues. Per the germline V gene, CDR1 is SGHNT and CDR2 is YYREEE (reference sequence). Trimming at V came to 3 bases and at J to 2 bases, leaving 8 bases not matched to a gene. The CDR3: CASSSARAGAYEQYF. CDR3 in DNA: TGTGCCAGCAGCTCCGCCCGGGCGGGAGCCTACGAGCAGTACTTC.

The chain carries TRBV27 and TRBJ2-2, with 9 nucleotides matching TRBD1. The CDR3 totals 16 residues. With V trimmed by 5 bases and J by 5 bases, 9 bases remained unmatched. CDR1 and CDR2 from the germline V gene are MNHEY and SMNVEV (reference sequence). CDR3 protein: CASSPLGTGRTGELFF. In DNA form, the CDR3 reads TGTGCCAGCAGTCCCCTCGGGACAGGGCGGACCGGGGAGCTGTTTTTT.

V usage is TRBV12-2 and J usage is TRBJ2-7; the table's TRBD1 call for D was not verified on the DNA. TRBV12-2 is noted as a pseudogene. This CDR3 spans 14 amino acids. CDR3 in DNA: TGTGCAAGTCGCTTAAGGACAGGGAAAGGCGAGCAGTACTTC. Translation gives CASRLRTGKGEQYF.

The chain links TRBV2 to TRBJ1-2, with D uncertain. The CDR3 loop spans 14 amino acids. The V end was cut by 1 base, the J end by 5 bases, with 11 bases between. Germline CDR1 is SNHLY and CDR2 is FYNNEI. CDR3 residues: CASSEGGGWYGYTF. The CDR3 nucleotides read TGTGCCAGCAGTGAAGGCGGTGGGTGGTATGGCTACACCTTC.

The chain is built from TRBV5-6 and TRBJ1-3; 8 bases are a match to TRBD1. The J segment lost 0 bases and the V segment lost 5 bases, leaving 4 bases of the junction unmatched. Germline loops: CDR1 SGHDT, CDR2 YYEEEE. This CDR3 has 15 residues. This CDR3 is CASRGTGFSGNTIYF. The CDR3 coding sequence is TGTGCCAGCAGAGGGACAGGTTTCTCTGGAAACACCATATATTTT.

V gene TRBV27 combines with J gene TRBJ1-1; D not resolved. Per germline, CDR1 MNHEY and CDR2 SMNVEV (reference sequence). V lost 2 bases, J lost 2 bases, and 12 bases lay in between. The CDR3 runs to 15 residues. CDR3 sequence (DNA): TGTGCCAGCAGTTTAGCCCCGCGCCTCAACACTGAAGCTTTCTTT. This codes for CASSLAPRLNTEAFF.

This rearrangement joins TRBV30 to TRBJ2-7, with D maybe TRBD1 (5 bases). This CDR3 has 13 residues. Trimming took off 0 bases at V and 3 bases at J, with 9 bases between the two ends. Germline V gives CDR1 GTSNPN, CDR2 SVGIG (reference sequence). The CDR3 spells CAWSVTAYYEQYF. The CDR3 DNA follows: TGTGCCTGGAGTGTGACAGCGTACTACGAGCAGTACTTC.

In this sample, this clone turned up once. V is TRBV30 and J is TRBJ1-5; D is uncertain. The CDR3 has 16 amino acids. The V end was cut by 4 bases, the J end by 1 base, with 17 bases between. Germline CDR1 is GTSNPN and CDR2 is SVGIG (reference sequence). The CDR3 region has the DNA TGTGCCTGGAATATCGGTGGGTTGGACAGCAATCAGCCCCAGCATTTT. It encodes CAWNIGGLDSNQPQHF.

A few counts support this clone. The V call is TRBV9, the J call TRBJ2-1; D may be TRBD2 (5 bases). CDR3 size: 16 residues. CDR1 is SGDLS, CDR2 YYNGEE, per germline. V lost 4 bases and J 6 bases, leaving 20 bases between the germline ends. DNA of the CDR3: TGTGCCAGCAGCTCCAGCTATAGCGAGGGTTCCAATGAGCAGTTCTTC. It codes for CASSSSYSEGSNEQFF.

V usage is TRBV5-4 and J usage is TRBJ1-1; 8 bases are shared with TRBD1. Germline CDR1 and CDR2: SGHNT and YYREEE (reference sequence). The CDR3 consists of 15 residues. The V and J ends lost 0 bases and 6 bases, in that order; junction bases with no gene match: 7. CDR3 DNA: TGTGCCAGCAGCTTGGTTGGGACAGGAGAGTCTGAAGCTTTCTTT. It is translated as CASSLVGTGESEAFF.

The gene calls are TRBV29-1 and TRBJ2-3; 8 nucleotides match TRBD2. This CDR3 region has 13 residues. The germline V gene has CDR1 SQVTM and CDR2 ANQGSEA. The V gene end was trimmed by 5 bases and the J gene end by 6 bases; junction bases not matched to a gene: 7. The CDR3 bases are TGCAGCGTTCGAGCGGGAGCAGCGGATACGCAGTATTTT. Translating it yields CSVRAGAADTQYF.

The CDR3 is CASSPDGTPEAFF. CDR3 nucleotide sequence: TGTGCCAGCAGCCCCGACGGAACACCAGAAGCTTTCTTT. The chain combines TRBV5-4 with TRBJ1-1; D is uncertain. CDR1 and CDR2 from the germline V gene are SGHNT and YYREEE (reference sequence). This CDR3 region has 13 residues. Trimming stripped 4 bases from V and 8 bases from J, with 15 bases between.

In DNA, the CDR3 is TGTGCTAGTGGTTTGGGACAGGTTGGGACTGAAGCTTTCTTT. Its protein is CASGLGQVGTEAFF. The chain uses TRBV12-5 and TRBJ1-1; D may be TRBD1 (6 bases). Germline V gene lookup returns CDR1 LGHNT and CDR2 FRNRAP. This CDR3 is built from 14 residues. With 1 base removed from V and 5 bases from J, the gap between germline ends came to 11 bases.

This clone was seen just once. This rearrangement joins TRBV30 to TRBJ2-2, with D uncertain. The V gene's germline CDR1 is GTSNPN and CDR2 SVGIG (reference sequence). Trimming stripped 4 bases from V and 3 bases from J, with 3 bases between. This CDR3 region has 11 residues. CDR3 sequence reads: CAWTDTGELFF. The CDR3 nucleotides are TGTGCCTGGACGGACACCGGGGAGCTGTTTTTT.

J is TRBJ2-2 and V is TRBV2, with TRBD1 matching 8 bases. The length of the CDR3 is 14 residues. V lost 11 bases and J lost 6; bases outside the gene matches: 11. The germline V gene encodes CDR1 SNHLY and CDR2 FYNNEI. The DNA for the CDR3 is TGTGCCGGCCTAAGACAGGGGATCTCCGGGGAGCTGTTTTTT. Translating gives CAGLRQGISGELFF. The complete variable domain, with remaining parts taken from reference TRBV2 and TRBJ2-2, reads EPEVTQTPSHQVTQMGQEVILRCVPISNHLYFYWYRQILGQKVEFLVSFYNNEISEKSEIFDDQFSVERPDGSNFTLKIRSTKLEDSAMYFCAGLRQGISGELFFGEGSRLTVL.

The table lists this clone with a count of one. The V gene is TRBV19, the J gene TRBJ1-1, with D unresolved. CDR1 and CDR2 (germline): LNHDA, SQIVND (reference sequence). V lost 3 bases, J lost 2 bases, and 7 bases lay in between. This CDR3 contains 13 residues. In nucleotides, the CDR3 is TGTGCCAGTAGTATCTGGTCAAACACTGAAGCTTTCTTT. This translates into CASSIWSNTEAFF.

The chain recombines TRBV11-2 with TRBJ2-5, with unresolved D. The CDR3 length is 13 residues. Germline V gene data show CDR1 as SGHAT and CDR2 as FQNNGV. Trimming pared 3 bases from V and 2 bases from J, leaving 7 bases between. CDR3 protein: CASSFDQQETQYF. CDR3 in DNA: TGTGCCAGCAGCTTTGATCAACAAGAGACCCAGTACTTC.

The rearrangement joins TRBV11-2 to TRBJ2-3; 11 bases match TRBD1. V lost 1 base, J lost 8 bases, and 5 bases stayed unmatched. Germline loops: CDR1 SGHAT, CDR2 FQNNGV. This CDR3 is 15 amino acids long. The CDR3 is CASSLGRTGGSTQYF. In DNA, the CDR3 is TGTGCCAGCAGCTTAGGGAGGACAGGGGGCAGTACGCAGTATTTT.

The J gene is TRBJ1-1, the V gene TRBV7-2; perhaps TRBD1 as D (6 bases). CDR1 and CDR2 from the germline V gene are SGHTA and FQGNSA. V lost 5 bases and J lost 5, with 12 bases in between. The CDR3 is 13 amino acids. CDR3: CASSNQGGTEAFF. The CDR3, as DNA: TGTGCCAGCAGCAACCAAGGGGGGACTGAAGCTTTCTTT.

V is TRBV7-9 and J is TRBJ1-1, with D unclear. The CDR3 runs to 11 residues. CDR1 is SEHNR and CDR2 is FQNEAQ in the germline V gene (reference sequence). Trimming removed 1 base at V and 10 bases at J, with 7 bases between. The CDR3 bases are TGTGCCAGCAGCTTAGTGGCAGCAGCTTTCTTT. Its protein product is CASSLVAAAFF.